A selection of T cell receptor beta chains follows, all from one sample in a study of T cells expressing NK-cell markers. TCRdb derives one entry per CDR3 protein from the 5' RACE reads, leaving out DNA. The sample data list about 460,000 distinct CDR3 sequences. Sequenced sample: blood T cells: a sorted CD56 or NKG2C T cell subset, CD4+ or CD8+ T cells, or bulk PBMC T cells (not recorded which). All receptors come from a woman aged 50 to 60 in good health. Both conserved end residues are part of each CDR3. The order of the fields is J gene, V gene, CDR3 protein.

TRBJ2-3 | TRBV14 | CASSQENPSLAGVTDTQYF
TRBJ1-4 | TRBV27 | CASRSARRDMGPTNEKLFF
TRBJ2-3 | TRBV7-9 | CASSIRTSGRGTDTQYF
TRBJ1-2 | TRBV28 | CASRQGIYYGYTF
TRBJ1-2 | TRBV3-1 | CASSHRVDGYTF
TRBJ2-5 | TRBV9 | CASSVTSSQETQYF
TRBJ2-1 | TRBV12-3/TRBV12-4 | CASIGQSHGEQFF
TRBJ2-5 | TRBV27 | CASSFFSGRWETQYF
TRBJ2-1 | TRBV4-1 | CASSPLAHGGAYNEQFF
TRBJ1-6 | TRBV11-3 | CASSSGPNSPLHF
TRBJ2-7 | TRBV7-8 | CASSLAPSGTYEQYF
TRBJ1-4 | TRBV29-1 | CSAGQRGEKLFF
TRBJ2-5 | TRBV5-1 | CASSPGTPRETQYF
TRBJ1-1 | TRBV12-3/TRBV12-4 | CASSLLQGVPEAFF
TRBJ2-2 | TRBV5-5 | CASSLAGIGELFF
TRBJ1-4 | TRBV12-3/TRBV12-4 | CASRDDGTGDEKLFF
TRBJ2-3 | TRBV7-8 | CASSRGTARGYTQYF
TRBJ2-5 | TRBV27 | CASSRGRVGRQETQYF
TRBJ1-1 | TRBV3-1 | CASLETGRTEAFF
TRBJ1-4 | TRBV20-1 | CSTRQGPNEKLFF
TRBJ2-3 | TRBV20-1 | CSATLTSSTDTQYF
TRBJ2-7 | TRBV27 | CASSPRTLYEQYF
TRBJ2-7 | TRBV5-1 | CASSRMTGLGAEQYF
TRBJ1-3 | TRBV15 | CATSRDLTGSGNTIYF
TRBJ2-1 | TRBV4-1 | CASSQSWSNDNEQFF
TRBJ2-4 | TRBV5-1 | CASSLGAPRGAKNIQYF
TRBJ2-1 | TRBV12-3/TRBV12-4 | CASSQWDRGLNEQFF
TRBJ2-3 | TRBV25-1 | CASSEYIEGLAGLTDTQYF
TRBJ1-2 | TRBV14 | CASSQHLQNYGYTF
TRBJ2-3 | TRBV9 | CASSTRPGLAGIYTQYF
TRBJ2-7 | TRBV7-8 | CASSLVGYSSYEQYF
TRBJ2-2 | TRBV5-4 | CASSLPAGDTGELFF
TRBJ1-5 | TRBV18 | CASSPPDDQPQHF
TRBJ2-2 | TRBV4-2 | CASNAGGRSSTGELFF
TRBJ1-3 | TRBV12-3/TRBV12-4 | CASSLRFPLYGTIYF
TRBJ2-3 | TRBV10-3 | CAISPQIAGNTDTQYF
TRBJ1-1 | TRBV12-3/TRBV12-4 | CASSVPPGRKAFF
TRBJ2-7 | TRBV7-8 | CASSLEGLPNYEQYF
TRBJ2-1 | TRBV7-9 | CASSLFGSGSFNEQFF
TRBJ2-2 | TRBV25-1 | CASTPTMGDTGELFF
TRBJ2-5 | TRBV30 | CAWNTFGTGEETQYF
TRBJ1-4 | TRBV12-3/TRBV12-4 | CASSPTASSEKLFF
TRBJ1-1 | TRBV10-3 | CAISALQGMNTEAFF
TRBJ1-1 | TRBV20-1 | CSAQGQGAMNTEAFF
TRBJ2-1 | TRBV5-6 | CASSFASSNEQFF
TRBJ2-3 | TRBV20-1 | CSTTGRTTDTQYF
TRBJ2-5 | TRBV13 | CASSNIAGGPQRGETQYF
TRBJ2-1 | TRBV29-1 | CSVATGTFYNEQFF
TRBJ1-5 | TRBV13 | CASSSRGDQPQHF
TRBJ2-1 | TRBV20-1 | CSARPLAPLNNEQFF